The T cell receptor (beta chain) described here comes from a study of spatial heterogeneity in lung cancer. Regarding time point: sample taken at primary tumor resection. The study sequenced unsorted whole RNA from tumor, nontumor lung or frozen PBMC. Points from the study as a whole: Tumors with more nonsynonymous mutations had more expanded intratumoral alpha and beta TCRs.

This clonotype appeared many times. Its antigen is not identified. One entry per CDR3 protein, called by TCRdb with MiXCR from the 5' RACE reads. The sample consists of around 4,400 distinct CDR3 sequences, approximately 6.1% of them appearing once. The source material was lung tumor tissue, sampled at surgery. This receptor was taken from a male donor with early-stage non-small cell lung cancer.

CDR3 bases: TGTGCCATCAGTGTCGGGACTAGCGGGACCTACGAGCAGTACTTC. This gives the protein CAISVGTSGTYEQYF. The chain employs TRBV10-3 and TRBJ2-7; 13 bases agree with TRBD2. CDR1 and CDR2 (germline): ENHRY, SYGVKD. V shed 4 bases, J shed 2 bases, and the junction held 2 bases outside the gene matches. The CDR3 spans 15 residues.